This TCR beta chain was sequenced in a study of Ad26.COV2.S vaccination and SARS-CoV-2 variants. The overall study: Donor joined the COV1001 Ad26.COV2.S trial arm. Ad26.COV2.S was injected intramuscularly once or twice, 56 days apart.

TCRdb keeps only in-frame clones here, not all; method: immunoSEQ multiplex PCR. The sample has approximately 450,000 clones; approximately 90% are singletons. Regarding the study as a whole: Those who received vaccine or placebo ended up with similar non-spike TCR breadth.

The junction had 9 bases not matched to a gene; V was cut back by 5 bases and J by 4 bases. Per the germline V gene, CDR1 is MDHEN and CDR2 is SYDVKM. This CDR3 region has 16 residues. Treatment defined: about 20 received Ad26.COV2.S at low or high dose, single or two shots; 5 received placebo; per-sample allocation not given. Samples were taken on day 63 after the first vaccine or placebo injection. In the vaccine, an Ad26 vector expressed the SARS-CoV-2 spike of the Wuhan strain. This clone was seen once. The antigen remains unidentified. This material consisted of peripheral blood, taken in a trial of Ad26.COV2.S vaccine versus placebo. The chain carries TRBV28 and TRBJ1-3, with 9 bases lining up with TRBD1. The clonotype originates from a person between 18 and 65 years old who received the Ad26.COV2.S COVID-19 vaccine or a placebo. The CDR3 coding sequence is TGTGCCAGCAGTGGGTCGGACAGGGGTTCAGGAAACACCATATATTTT. Its translation is CASSGSDRGSGNTIYF.